These T cell receptor beta chains were read from a single sample in a study of blood T cell repertoires in COVID-19. The method was immunoSEQ multiplex PCR; TCRdb's version includes in-frame clones alone and lacks a portion of them. This table has over 400,000 clones, roughly 88% appearing once. The sequenced material came from peripheral blood. The receptors here all came from a human donor in a cohort sampled during active COVID-19. Each CDR3 is given with its conserved first and last residue. The order of the fields is clone size, J gene, V gene, CDR3 protein. Part of the rows lack a size; the others show once, few, many or a class for expanded clones.

. | TRBJ2-7 | TRBV6-5 | CASSSILGEQYF
. | TRBJ1-3 | TRBV24-1 | CATSAGQGNTIYF
once | TRBJ2-7 | TRBV24-1 | CATSDSHRVPYEQYF
. | TRBJ2-1 | TRBV5-1 | CASRRQGASDEQFF
. | TRBJ2-6 | TRBV27 | CASSYSPGTVGANVLTF
few | TRBJ2-5 | TRBV29-1 | CSAVGLAGETQYF
few | TRBJ1-1 | TRBV7-9 | CASTKTGRLNTEAFF
. | TRBJ2-7 | TRBV28 | CASSSPYEQYF
. | TRBJ1-1 | TRBV19 | CASSMSGNTEAFF
. | TRBJ1-1 | TRBV2 | CASSRTVEAFF
. | TRBJ2-4 | TRBV7-2 | CASSFLDGGGNIQYF
. | TRBJ2-1 | TRBV6-2/TRBV6-3 | CASSYSGGSYNEQFF
. | TRBJ2-7 | TRBV27 | CASSYSQRFSNEQYF
few | TRBJ1-2 | TRBV14 | CASSPQGQGPSVYGYTF
. | TRBJ2-7 | TRBV3-1/TRBV3-2 | CASSPERTSGIYEQYF
. | TRBJ1-5 | TRBV12-5 | CASGHGQGEINQPQHF
. | TRBJ2-5 | TRBV6-5 | CASSYTSDRGQETQYF
few | TRBJ1-6 | TRBV27 | CASSLLEQGNNSPLHF
. | TRBJ2-7 | TRBV25-1 | CASSDTTGRSYEQYF
once | TRBJ2-1 | TRBV7-2 | CASSLGGLPSYNEQFF
. | TRBJ2-2 | TRBV5-4 | CASSLPGQGRTGELFF
. | TRBJ2-2 | TRBV29-1 | CSVVTGAPGELFF
. | TRBJ2-1 | TRBV7-2 | CASSLARTSGARNEQFF
. | TRBJ2-2 | TRBV30 | CAWSRQATGELFF
few | TRBJ1-5 | TRBV3-1/TRBV3-2 | CASSQDPGQPQHF
. | TRBJ2-1 | TRBV2 | CAAAVASSYNEQFF
. | TRBJ2-7 | TRBV4-3 | CASSQKRGNEQYF
. | TRBJ2-3 | TRBV29-1 | CSGRAGAGADTQYF
once | TRBJ1-1 | TRBV7-6 | CASSLSYGGNTEAFF
. | TRBJ2-7 | TRBV6-5 | CASSYSTWGPYEQYF
. | TRBJ2-3 | TRBV7-8 | CASSLGRVGTDTQYF
. | TRBJ1-2 | TRBV6-5 | CASSPNDRVGYTF
. | TRBJ1-4 | TRBV24-1 | CATSIIRNEKLFF
. | TRBJ2-7 | TRBV30 | CAWSPGLAARVQYF
. | TRBJ1-2 | TRBV5-4 | CASSPGGSSYGYTF
. | TRBJ1-2 | TRBV5-4 | CASSKEGEYGYTF
. | TRBJ1-1 | TRBV29-1 | CSVAQAGGTEAFF
. | TRBJ2-7 | TRBV6-1 | CASSEPGPTGGYSYEQYF
. | TRBJ2-1 | TRBV5-4 | CASSLTSPPNNEQFF
few | TRBJ1-2 | TRBV9 | CASSFATGGWGNYGYTF
. | TRBJ1-5 | TRBV7-2 | CASSLKPFQPEGQPQHF
. | TRBJ2-7 | TRBV5-6 | CASSLPGGRASYEQYF
. | TRBJ2-3 | TRBV7-8 | CASRTGGFSTDTQYF
. | TRBJ1-5 | TRBV6-5 | CASSFDGEQPQHF
. | TRBJ1-1 | TRBV7-3 | CASSPRLNTEAFF
. | TRBJ2-3 | TRBV9 | CASSPWTNPSTDTQYF
. | TRBJ2-3 | TRBV5-6 | CASSLAASGSLHRDTQYF
. | TRBJ1-1 | TRBV6-5 | CASQIQGAQAEAFF